Shown below are 16 T cell receptor beta chains from a single sample sequenced in a study of neurological immune-mediated disorders. TCRdb processed the 5' RACE reads anew with MiXCR; each CDR3 protein has one entry. This sample has 50,000 or so distinct CDR3 sequences, with under 13% found just once. The material sequenced was PBMCs. Receptors originate from a woman aged 40-49 years with HTLV-1-associated myelopathy (HAM/TSP).

V usage is TRBV14 and J usage is TRBJ2-3; a possible D gene is TRBD1 (5 bases). Germline V CDR1 and CDR2: SGHDN, FVKESK. The CDR3 contains 17 residues. The ends were cut back, 1 base at V and 4 bases at J, with 18 bases in the middle. CDR3 protein: CASSQVGPGQGPDTQYF. For the CDR3, the DNA is TGTGCCAGCAGCCAAGTCGGGCCTGGCCAGGGCCCAGATACGCAGTATTTT.

In this sample, this clonotype turned up many times. The chain carries TRBV7-2 and TRBJ2-3; 8 positions match TRBD2. The J segment lost 4 bases and the V segment lost 5 bases, leaving 11 bases of the junction unmatched. The germline V gene has CDR1 SGHTA and CDR2 FQGNSA. The length of the CDR3 is 16 residues. CDR3 coding DNA: TGTGCCAGCAGCCCCGCGGGGACTAGTTCGGCAGATACGCAGTATTTT. Amino acid sequence: CASSPAGTSSADTQYF.

In its sample, this clonotype was seen many times. J is TRBJ2-1 and V is TRBV7-9, with 7 bases fitting TRBD1. V dropped 10 bases and J dropped 7; count of bases not matched to a gene: 10. Looked up from germline, CDR1 is SEHNR and CDR2 is FQNEAQ (reference sequence). This CDR3 is built from 13 residues. The chain's CDR3 is CAIRPDRANEQFF. The CDR3 nucleotides are TGTGCCATCCGGCCCGACAGGGCTAATGAGCAGTTCTTC. Combining the CDR3 with reference TRBV7-9 and TRBJ2-1 gives the whole variable domain DTGVSQNPRHKITKRGQNVTFRCDPISEHNRLYWYRQTLGQGPEFLTYFQNEAQLEKSRLLSDRFSAERPKGSFSTLEIQRTEQGDSAMYLCAIRPDRANEQFFGPGTRLTVL.

This clonotype was counted only a few times. The V and J genes are TRBV12-3 or TRBV12-4 and TRBJ1-6, with a weak D call TRBD1 (5 bases). Trimming removed 4 bases at V and 7 bases at J, with 5 bases between. The CDR3 length is 12 residues. The CDR3 is CASSSGNSPLHF. In DNA, the CDR3 is TGTGCCAGCAGTTCAGGGAATTCACCCCTCCACTTT.

In this sample, this clonotype turned up many times. The chain employs TRBV4-1 and TRBJ2-1, with 9 bases identical to TRBD2. Trimming removed 0 bases from V and 7 bases from J; junction bases left unmatched: 7. Germline assignment: CDR1 MGHRA and CDR2 YSYEKL. The CDR3 consists of 16 residues. The CDR3 DNA is TGCGCCAGCAGCCAAGAGGAGGCGGGGGGGATAAATGAGCAGTTCTTC. It translates to CASSQEEAGGINEQFF.

In this sample, this clonotype turned up many times. J is TRBJ2-1 and V is TRBV9; tentative D call: TRBD2 (5 bases). The germline V gene encodes CDR1 SGDLS and CDR2 YYNGEE. The CDR3 is 15 residues long. V was clipped by 6 bases and J by 1 base, with 14 bases between them. The CDR3, as DNA: TGTGCCAGCACCCAGTACGAGGGATCCTACAATGAGCAGTTCTTC. This translates into CASTQYEGSYNEQFF.

There are many counts of this clonotype. For the CDR3, the DNA is TGTGCCAGCACCAAACCTCGGGGGGCTGGGGCCAACGTCCTGACTTTC. Amino acid sequence: CASTKPRGAGANVLTF. This chain uses TRBV28 with TRBJ2-6; TRBD2 aligns across 7 bases. Trimming removed 7 bases from V and 2 bases from J; junction bases left unmatched: 8. Germline V gene lookup returns CDR1 MDHEN and CDR2 SYDVKM. The CDR3 is made up of 16 amino acids.

This clonotype was detected ten times or more. The rearrangement joins TRBV20-1 to TRBJ1-2; D is unresolved. Germline lookup yields CDR1 DFQATT and CDR2 SNEGSKA (reference sequence). CDR3 length: 14 amino acids. Deletions cut 3 bases from V and 3 bases from J, with 14 bases between. CDR3 in amino acids: CSASPFLGDYGYTF. Written as DNA, the CDR3 is TGCAGTGCTAGCCCCTTCCTCGGCGACTATGGCTACACCTTC.

This clonotype has ten or more counts. This chain links TRBV5-5 with TRBJ1-1; TRBD1 agrees at 10 bases. CDR1 is SGHKS, CDR2 YYEKEE, per germline (reference sequence). The CDR3 runs 14 residues. V dropped 5 bases and J dropped 4; count of bases not matched to a gene: 5. CDR3 bases: TGTGCCAGCAGGTATGGGACAGGGGTCACTGAAGCTTTCTTT. It encodes CASRYGTGVTEAFF. Looking up the rest from reference TRBV5-5 and TRBJ1-1 gives the full variable domain: DAGVTQSPTHLIKTRGQQVTLRCSPISGHKSVSWYQQVLGQGPQFIFQYYEKEERGRGNFPDRFSARQFPNYSSELNVNALLLGDSALYLCASRYGTGVTEAFFGQGTRLTVV.

This clonotype was counted many times. The chain joins TRBV5-1 to TRBJ1-2; D is uncertain. Germline V lookup: CDR1 SGHRS, CDR2 YFSETQ. The CDR3 spans 12 residues. Trimming removed 7 bases at V and 4 bases at J, with 11 bases between. The CDR3 nucleotides are TGCGCCAGCGCGGACCCGGCCTATGGCTACACCTTC. Translated: CASADPAYGYTF.

This clonotype was seen only a few times. The gene calls are TRBV11-2 and TRBJ2-2; a weak D match, TRBD2 (5 bases). This CDR3 has 17 residues. CDR1 is SGHAT, CDR2 FQNNGV, per germline. Trimming took off 1 base at V and 1 base at J, with 13 bases between the two ends. CDR3 coding DNA: TGTGCCAGCAGCTTAGTAGGAGGTTCGGGGAACACCGGGGAGCTGTTTTTT. Translating gives CASSLVGGSGNTGELFF.

The sample holds many counts of this clonotype. The rearrangement joins TRBV6-5 to TRBJ2-2; unclear D gene. This CDR3 contains 14 residues. The V gene's germline CDR1 is MNHEY and CDR2 SVGAGI. Trimming left V 6 bases short and J 1 base short, with 9 bases between. The CDR3 sequence is CASRRLLNTGELFF. The DNA of the CDR3 is TGTGCCAGCAGAAGGTTATTGAACACCGGGGAGCTGTTTTTT.

This clonotype occurred many times. The chain joins TRBV5-1 to TRBJ2-7; 7 bases line up with TRBD1. The CDR3 consists of 14 residues. Germline V gene sequence: CDR1 SGHRS, CDR2 YFSETQ. The ends lost 1 base at V and 2 bases at J; junction bases unmatched: 3. In DNA form, the CDR3 reads TGCGCCAGCAGCTTGTCCGGACAGGCCTACGAGCAGTACTTC. Translated, it gives CASSLSGQAYEQYF.

This clonotype was seen many times. This chain links TRBV7-9 with TRBJ2-1; 11 positions match TRBD2. The CDR3 has 17 amino acids. The V gene end was trimmed by 4 bases and the J gene end by 0 bases; junction bases not matched to a gene: 5. Germline V lookup: CDR1 SEHNR, CDR2 FQNEAQ (reference sequence). As DNA, the CDR3 is TGTGCCAGCAGCTCTAGCGGGGGGTCGGACTCCTACAATGAGCAGTTCTTC. It codes for CASSSSGGSDSYNEQFF.

In this sample, this clonotype turned up many times. The V and J genes are TRBV5-1 and TRBJ2-1; weak D call: TRBD1 (8 bases). Germline-derived CDR1 and CDR2 are SGHRS and YFSETQ. The length of the CDR3 is 15 residues. V lost 2 bases and J 1 base, leaving 10 bases between the germline ends. The CDR3 reads CASSLQGGSYNEQFF. CDR3 coding DNA: TGCGCCAGCAGCTTACAGGGGGGGTCCTACAATGAGCAGTTCTTC. Full variable domain (remainder filled in from reference TRBV5-1 and TRBJ2-1): KAGVTQTPRYLIKTRGQQVTLSCSPISGHRSVSWYQQTPGQGLQFLFEYFSETQRNKGNFPGRFSGRQFSNSRSEMNVSTLELGDSALYLCASSLQGGSYNEQFFGPGTRLTVL.

This clonotype has ten or more counts. The V and J genes are TRBV4-2 and TRBJ2-3, with D possibly being TRBD2 (6 bases). V was shortened by 4 bases and J by 0 bases, with 14 bases between the two germline ends. The CDR3 extends over 16 amino acids. Germline assignment: CDR1 LGHNA and CDR2 YNFKEQ. The CDR3 loop is CASSRSGVQSTDTQYF. The CDR3 coding sequence is TGTGCCAGCAGCCGATCGGGAGTACAGAGCACAGATACGCAGTATTTT.